This T cell receptor (beta chain) was identified in a study of T-cell memory formation after mild COVID-19. Study-wide results and limits: Within pre-infection memory, some responding clones were found, suggesting cross-reactive memory joined.

The CDR3 is made up of 14 amino acids. V was shortened by 3 bases and J by 8 bases, with 19 bases between the two germline ends. From germline, CDR1 is DFQATT and CDR2 SNEGSKA (reference sequence). On this clonotype: What it recognizes is unknown.

TCRdb passed the 5' RACE reads through MiXCR, listing each CDR3 protein once. The table has 400,000 or so distinct CDR3 sequences, about 19% seen once. V and J are TRBV20-1 and TRBJ1-2, with a tentative D call TRBD1 (5 bases). Sequencing was done on a sample of PBMCs or a T cell subset sorted from them (not recorded which). The sequence came from an adult woman who had mild COVID-19 (a few samples of this study predate the infection). Cell type and time point are not known. DNA for the CDR3: TGCAGTGCTAGCCCAAAGACATGGGGCTGGGGCTACACCTTC. This gives the protein CSASPKTWGWGYTF.